Following are 31 T cell receptor beta chains from one sample sequenced in a study of beta chain features in type 1 diabetes (dated 2018 in TCRdb). Study-wide findings and limitations: In all four CD4+ subsets, TCRB CDR3 length was moderately but significantly shorter in type 1 diabetes patients.

The method was the immunoSEQ multiplex PCR assay. The High Capacity cDNA Reverse Transcription Kit was used to reverse transcribe all of the isolated RNA, meaning that expressed TCRB transcripts were what got sequenced. TCRdb obtained this table from immuneACCESS and retained in-frame rearrangements with V and J assigned. These tables miss some clones; where compared with another copy, unresolved V genes account for less than half of the shortfall, and the remainder is unexplained. This sample holds a few hundred thousand clones; about 13% were observed only once. The ten largest clonotypes hold around 0.016% of the sample. These TCRs' antigens remain unknown. Sequencing input: naive CD4+ T cells from blood. Explained via the paper, the cell subset or site label denotes: true naive CD4+ T cells. Receptor source: a man aged 25 to 40 with type 1 diabetes.

A few counts support this clone. J is TRBJ2-5 and V is TRBV4-3, with 9 bases aligning to TRBD2. The trim removed 4 bases at V and 1 base at J, leaving 10 bases unmatched. The CDR3 length is 17 residues. CDR1 is LGHNA and CDR2 is YSLEER in the germline V gene. The CDR3 nucleotides are TGCGCCAGCAGCCGACCTACTAGCGGGCCGCCCCAAGAGACCCAGTACTTC. Its protein product is CASSRPTSGPPQETQYF.

This clone was counted a few times. In DNA, the CDR3 is TGTGCCAGCAGTGGGGCGGGACTAGCCAGCGGGGAGCTGTTTTTT. Amino acid sequence: CASSGAGLASGELFF. The gene calls are TRBV28 and TRBJ2-2; 9 nucleotides match TRBD2. CDR1 is MDHEN and CDR2 is SYDVKM in the germline V gene. V gave up 5 bases and J gave up 7 bases; unmatched junction bases: 8. The CDR3 totals 15 residues.

The chain recombines TRBV18 with TRBJ1-5; no clear D gene. V shed 1 base and J shed 9 bases, with 10 bases lying between them. This CDR3 is built from 13 residues. Germline assignment: CDR1 KGHSH and CDR2 LQKENI. CDR3 sequence: CASSPLRGPPQHF. The DNA for the CDR3 is TGTGCCAGCTCACCACTTCGTGGGCCGCCCCAGCATTTT. Drawing the rest from reference TRBV18 and TRBJ1-5, the complete variable domain is NAGVMQNPRHLVRRRGQEARLRCSPMKGHSHVYWYRQLPEEGLKFMVYLQKENIIDESGMPKERFSAEFPKEGPSILRIQQVVRGDSAAYFCASSPLRGPPQHFGDGTRLSIL.

This chain connects TRBV29-1 to TRBJ1-3; no clear D. CDR3 length: 14 residues. V was clipped by 3 bases and J by 0 bases, with 9 bases between them. Germline V lookup: CDR1 SQVTM, CDR2 ANQGSEA. The CDR3 is CSVEEMGSGNTIYF. CDR3 nucleotide sequence: TGCAGCGTTGAGGAGATGGGCTCTGGAAACACCATATATTTT.

A note on this clone: The sample holds other DNA sequences that translate to the same CDR3. The rearrangement joins TRBV5-1 to TRBJ2-3, with TRBD1 matching over 8 bases. The CDR3 covers 14 residues. Germline CDR1 is SGHRS and CDR2 is YFSETQ. V shed 5 bases and J 1 base; nucleotides not matched to a gene: 3. This CDR3 is CASRPTGGTDTQYF. The CDR3 nucleotides read TGCGCCAGCAGGCCGACAGGGGGCACAGATACGCAGTATTTT.

The J gene is TRBJ2-1, the V gene TRBV9; D might be TRBD1 (5 bases). Trimming shortened V by 3 bases and J by 3 bases, and 16 bases separated the two germline ends. The length of the CDR3 is 16 residues. Germline-derived CDR1 and CDR2 are SGDLS and YYNGEE. The CDR3 is CASSADSSLDYNEQFF. In nucleotides, the CDR3 is TGTGCCAGCAGCGCCGACAGCAGCCTTGACTACAATGAGCAGTTCTTC.

The chain combines TRBV27 with TRBJ2-7; D is perhaps TRBD1 (5 bases). From germline, CDR1 is MNHEY and CDR2 SMNVEV (reference sequence). Trimming stripped 3 bases from V and 4 bases from J, with 22 bases between. CDR3 length: 17 residues. The CDR3 DNA sequence: TGTGCCAGCAGTTTTCTTAGGGGCCCGGAAAGTGAGTACGAGCAGTACTTC. It is translated as CASSFLRGPESEYEQYF.

This clone was picked up a small number of times. The chain employs TRBV10-3 and TRBJ2-7, with TRBD1 matching over 8 bases. The V gene's germline CDR1 is ENHRY and CDR2 SYGVKD. This CDR3 comprises 16 residues. V gave up 10 bases and J gave up 2 bases; unmatched junction bases: 16. CDR3 coding DNA: TGTGCCAGTCAGGGGGCGATCGGGCGTTCTACCTACGAGCAGTACTTC. Its protein product is CASQGAIGRSTYEQYF.

This clone was counted only a few times. V gene TRBV9 combines with J gene TRBJ2-1; 9 nucleotides line up with TRBD2. After removal of 3 bases from V and 7 bases from J, the junction contained 8 bases not matched to a gene. CDR1 is SGDLS, CDR2 YYNGEE, per germline. This CDR3 is built from 15 residues. This CDR3 reads CASSAVIAGVNEQFF. The CDR3 DNA reads TGTGCCAGCAGCGCGGTGATAGCGGGAGTGAATGAGCAGTTCTTC.

Only a few counts were recorded for this clone. The V gene is TRBV28, the J gene TRBJ1-5; the D is unclear. The ends were cut back, 2 bases at V and 0 bases at J, with 8 bases in the middle. CDR1 is MDHEN and CDR2 is SYDVKM in the germline V gene. CDR3 length: 15 residues. The CDR3 DNA follows: TGTGCCAGCAGTTTAGGCAGTTATAGCAATCAGCCCCAGCATTTT. It codes for CASSLGSYSNQPQHF.

J is TRBJ2-4 and V is TRBV27, with a tentative D call TRBD1 (6 bases). Trimming stripped 3 bases from V and 0 bases from J, with 9 bases between. This CDR3 spans 15 amino acids. The germline CDR1 and CDR2 sequences are MNHEY and SMNVEV (reference sequence). The CDR3 loop reads CASSLDSLAKNIQYF. Written as DNA, the CDR3 is TGTGCCAGCAGTTTGGACAGCCTAGCCAAAAACATTCAGTACTTC.

This clone was seen a few times. The rearrangement joins TRBV28 to TRBJ1-1, with D unclear. The length of the CDR3 is 13 residues. Germline CDR1 and CDR2: MDHEN and SYDVKM. The germline V and J ends were trimmed by 8 bases and 1 base, with 11 bases remaining between them. CDR3 amino acids: CASGLMANTEAFF. Here the CDR3 DNA reads TGTGCCAGCGGTCTGATGGCGAACACTGAAGCTTTCTTT. Combining the CDR3 with reference TRBV28 and TRBJ1-1 gives the whole variable domain DVKVTQSSRYLVKRTGEKVFLECVQDMDHENMFWYRQDPGLGLRLIYFSYDVKMKEKGDIPEGYSVSREKKERFSLILESASTNQTSMYLCASGLMANTEAFFGQGTRLTVV.

With respect to this clone: With a much larger clone just one base away, this may be a read error. J is TRBJ2-2 and V is TRBV11-2; no clear D. The germline V gene encodes CDR1 SGHAT and CDR2 FQNNGV. CDR3 length: 12 residues. The V end lost 6 bases, the J end lost 2 bases, and 4 bases lay between the germline ends. The chain's CDR3 is CASSQNTGELFF. CDR3 coding DNA: TGTGCCAGCAGTCAAAACACCGGGGAGCTGTTTTTT.

V usage is TRBV5-6 and J usage is TRBJ2-7; D is perhaps TRBD1 (6 bases). V shed 2 bases and J shed 0 bases, with 15 bases lying between them. This CDR3 is built from 16 residues. Germline V gives CDR1 SGHDT, CDR2 YYEEEE. In DNA, the CDR3 is TGTGCCAGCAGCTTAAGGGTGGGACACTACTCCTACGAGCAGTACTTC. Translating it yields CASSLRVGHYSYEQYF.

The J gene is TRBJ1-1, the V gene TRBV5-1; 7 nucleotides match TRBD1. This CDR3 contains 14 residues. In germline, CDR1 is SGHRS, CDR2 YFSETQ. Trimming cost V 4 bases and J 3 bases; bases outside gene matches: 6. Here the CDR3 reads CASSPQGGDTEAFF. CDR3 sequence (DNA): TGCGCCAGCAGCCCCCAGGGGGGAGACACTGAAGCTTTCTTT.

V usage is TRBV9 and J usage is TRBJ2-3; TRBD2 matches 9 bases. The CDR3 has 16 amino acids. Per germline, CDR1 SGDLS and CDR2 YYNGEE. The V gene end was trimmed by 0 bases and the J gene end by 4 bases; junction bases not matched to a gene: 6. CDR3 amino acids: CASSVGAGGPADTQYF. The CDR3 bases are TGTGCCAGCAGCGTAGGGGCGGGAGGGCCTGCAGATACGCAGTATTTT.

V gene TRBV18 combines with J gene TRBJ2-7; a weak D match, TRBD1 (6 bases). The V gene lost 1 base and the J gene lost 3 bases, with 10 bases spanning the gap. The CDR3 is made up of 14 amino acids. Per germline, CDR1 KGHSH and CDR2 LQKENI. In nucleotides, the CDR3 is TGTGCCAGCTCACCACAGGGGGATGGCTACGAGCAGTACTTC. It encodes CASSPQGDGYEQYF.

Only a few counts were recorded for this clone. The CDR3 loop is CASSPGGSGTGELFF. The DNA of the CDR3 is TGCGCCAGCAGCCCGGGAGGCTCAGGTACCGGGGAGCTGTTTTTT. The chain joins TRBV5-1 to TRBJ2-2; TRBD2 matches at 7 bases. V was pared by 4 bases and J by 5 bases, with 8 bases of the junction left unmatched. Germline V gene sequence: CDR1 SGHRS, CDR2 YFSETQ. The CDR3 spans 15 residues.

This clone was detected a few times. The V call is TRBV7-2, the J call TRBJ2-5, with unresolved D. This CDR3 is built from 14 residues. Per the germline V gene, CDR1 is SGHTA and CDR2 is FQGNSA. Deletions cut 2 bases from V and 4 bases from J, with 11 bases between. The CDR3 coding sequence is TGTGCCAGCAGCTTACGAGTGAGGAGAGAGACCCAGTACTTC. It translates to CASSLRVRRETQYF.

V gene TRBV7-3 combines with J gene TRBJ2-1, with TRBD2 identical over 8 bases. Trimming cost V 4 bases and J 1 base; bases outside gene matches: 3. The CDR3 spans 15 residues. Germline CDR1 SGHTA, CDR2 FQGTGA. CDR3 residues: CASSWSGGSYNEQFF. The CDR3 region has the DNA TGTGCCAGCAGCTGGAGCGGGGGATCCTACAATGAGCAGTTCTTC.

This clone was detected a few times. The J gene is TRBJ2-7, the V gene TRBV28; D ambiguous. This CDR3 has 13 residues. V was clipped by 1 base and J by 5 bases, with 9 bases between them. CDR1 and CDR2 from the germline V gene are MDHEN and SYDVKM. In DNA form, the CDR3 reads TGTGCCAGCAGTTTATCTACCCGTCACGAGCAGTACTTC. It specifies CASSLSTRHEQYF.

This clone was recorded a few times. J is TRBJ2-7 and V is TRBV28, with 7 bases identical to TRBD1. CDR1 MDHEN and CDR2 SYDVKM come from the germline V gene. V was clipped by 4 bases and J by 7 bases; unmatched bases: 10. The CDR3 spans 14 residues. For the CDR3, the DNA is TGTGCCAGCAGTTGGCCGGGACAGATAAGGGAGCAGTACTTC. Translated: CASSWPGQIREQYF.

This clone was detected only a few times. The genes are TRBV6-6 and TRBJ2-6; 7 bases align to TRBD1. Looked up from germline, CDR1 is MNHNY and CDR2 is SVGAGI (reference sequence). Trimming at V came to 8 bases and at J to 4 bases, leaving 5 bases not matched to a gene. CDR3 length: 14 residues. CDR3 DNA sequence: TGTGCCAGCCTGAAGGGGGCCGGGGCCAACGTCCTGACTTTC. Translation: CASLKGAGANVLTF.

Only a few counts were recorded for this clone. The J gene is TRBJ2-1, the V gene TRBV7-8; TRBD2 might be the D (6 bases). Germline lookup yields CDR1 SGHVS and CDR2 FQNEAQ. The CDR3 has 13 amino acids. Trimming stripped 1 base from V and 15 bases from J, with 16 bases between. In DNA, the CDR3 is TGTGCCAGCAGCTTAGACATCGGGAGCCTACCGTTCTTC. This codes for CASSLDIGSLPFF.

On this clone itself: In the same sample, other DNA sequences code for this CDR3. This chain links TRBV9 with TRBJ2-1; 7 positions agree with TRBD2. The germline gives CDR1 SGDLS, CDR2 YYNGEE. Unmatched junction bases numbered 5, after V lost 4 bases and J lost 1 base. CDR3 length: 15 residues. The CDR3: CASSSGGSSYNEQFF. DNA for the CDR3: TGTGCCAGCAGCTCTGGCGGGAGTTCCTACAATGAGCAGTTCTTC.

The chain links TRBV30 to TRBJ1-5, with D unresolved. The V and J ends lost 0 bases and 5 bases respectively, with 8 bases between them. The CDR3 runs 13 residues. Germline loops: CDR1 GTSNPN, CDR2 SVGIG (reference sequence). CDR3 in amino acids: CAWSVHRDQPQHF. As DNA, the CDR3 is TGTGCCTGGAGTGTACACAGAGATCAGCCCCAGCATTTT.

This clone showed up just a few times. The genes are TRBV7-9 and TRBJ2-3; maybe TRBD1 (6 bases). Trimming removed 5 bases from V and 4 bases from J, with 16 bases in between. Germline CDR1 and CDR2: SEHNR and FQNEAQ (reference sequence). The CDR3 consists of 15 residues. As DNA, the CDR3 is TGTGCCAGCAGCCCGTGGGACACCCGATCAGATACGCAGTATTTT. Translated: CASSPWDTRSDTQYF.

This clone was counted a few times. The DNA of the CDR3 is TGTGCCAGTAGCCCTAGCGGGGTCTCCTACAATGAGCAGTTCTTC. The encoded protein is CASSPSGVSYNEQFF. The V and J genes are TRBV19 and TRBJ2-1, with TRBD2 matching over 9 bases. Losses at the gene ends were 6 bases for V and 0 bases for J; bases not matched to a gene: 3. The CDR3 runs 15 residues. Per germline, CDR1 LNHDA and CDR2 SQIVND (reference sequence).

The V gene is TRBV29-1, the J gene TRBJ1-3; the match to TRBD1 covers 10 bases. CDR1 and CDR2 from the germline V gene are SQVTM and ANQGSEA. The CDR3 extends over 16 amino acids. Trimming cost V 0 bases and J 7 bases; bases outside gene matches: 9. The CDR3 sequence: CSVEDWATGGINTIYF. The CDR3 DNA sequence: TGCAGCGTTGAAGATTGGGCGACAGGGGGCATCAACACCATATATTTT.

A few counts support this clone. The chain recombines TRBV7-2 with TRBJ2-3, with 11 bases aligning to TRBD2. The V and J ends lost 5 bases and 2 bases, in that order; junction bases with no gene match: 6. CDR3 length: 16 amino acids. CDR1 and CDR2 (germline): SGHTA, FQGNSA. In nucleotides, the CDR3 is TGTGCCAGCAGCCGCCGACTAGCGGGATTCACAGATACGCAGTATTTT. Amino acids: CASSRRLAGFTDTQYF.

The rearrangement links TRBV7-2 to TRBJ2-7, with 9 bases that match TRBD1. CDR3 size: 15 residues. Germline CDR1 is SGHTA and CDR2 is FQGNSA. V shed 5 bases and J 5 bases; nucleotides not matched to a gene: 10. CDR3 residues: CASSLEGQGLNEQYF. CDR3 coding DNA: TGTGCCAGCAGCCTAGAGGGACAGGGACTAAACGAGCAGTACTTC.